The 24 T cell receptor beta chains in this list originate from one sample, sequenced in a study of shared clonotypes between healthy human individuals. The method was immunoSEQ multiplex PCR; TCRdb's version includes in-frame clones alone and lacks a portion of them. The table lists more than 550,000 clones, about nine tenths of them singletons. Sequenced: memory CD8+ T cells from PBMCs. The sample's subset: CD45RO+ cells pooled with CCR7-negative TemRA cells. The receptors shown here come from a young man in good health. Some clones in this sample may be carry-over from other donors' samples.

This clone was recorded once. The rearrangement uses TRBV18 and TRBJ2-1; D is ambiguous. The CDR3 extends over 11 amino acids. Per germline, CDR1 KGHSH and CDR2 LQKENI. The V and J ends lost 1 base and 7 bases respectively, with 2 bases between them. The CDR3 region has the DNA TGTGCCAGCTCACCACTGAATGAGCAGTTCTTC. It translates to CASSPLNEQFF.

The V call is TRBV7-9, the J call TRBJ1-5; D not resolved. Germline values: CDR1 SEHNR, CDR2 FQNEAQ (reference sequence). The CDR3 extends over 12 amino acids. The V end was cut by 4 bases, the J end by 8 bases, with 9 bases between. The CDR3, as DNA: TGTGCCAGCAGCTCCGTCGGGGAGCCCCAGCATTTT. Amino acid sequence: CASSSVGEPQHF.

The J gene is TRBJ1-1, the V gene TRBV27; D gene unclear. V lost 6 bases to trimming and J lost 1 base, with 15 bases between them. Germline loops: CDR1 MNHEY, CDR2 SMNVEV (reference sequence). This CDR3 contains 15 residues. This CDR3 reads CASSPVPFGNTEAFF. As DNA, the CDR3 is TGTGCCAGCAGCCCAGTCCCCTTCGGGAACACTGAAGCTTTCTTT.

The gene calls are TRBV28 and TRBJ2-7, with a possible D match to TRBD2 (7 bases). The CDR3 spans 14 residues. Germline CDR1 reads MDHEN; CDR2 reads SYDVKM. V was cut by 8 bases and J by 4 bases, with 18 bases left in between. The CDR3 DNA follows: TGTGCCAGCTCCATGGGGAGGGGGTGGTACGAGCAGTACTTC. Encoded protein: CASSMGRGWYEQYF.

The chain recombines TRBV10-2 with TRBJ2-1; 8 nucleotides align to TRBD1. The CDR3 is 12 residues long. With 6 bases clipped from V and 14 bases from J, the junction kept 9 bases outside the gene matches. Germline V lookup: CDR1 WSHSY, CDR2 SAAADI. The CDR3 DNA sequence: TGCGCCAGCAGCGGGTGGGGACAGGACGAGTTCTTC. Residues: CASSGWGQDEFF.

This sequence joins TRBV7-7 and TRBJ2-7; a possible D gene is TRBD2 (6 bases). The CDR3 consists of 15 residues. Germline V gives CDR1 SSHAT, CDR2 FNYEAQ (reference sequence). Trimming shortened V by 5 bases and J by 1 base, and 15 bases separated the two germline ends. The CDR3 coding sequence is TGTGCCAGCAGCCTAACAGGACTACTTTCCTACGAGCAGTACTTC. It is translated as CASSLTGLLSYEQYF.

The chain joins TRBV27 to TRBJ1-1; possible D gene TRBD1, 5 bases. Trimming pared 3 bases from V and 5 bases from J, leaving 13 bases between. The CDR3 covers 14 residues. Germline values: CDR1 MNHEY, CDR2 SMNVEV (reference sequence). CDR3 region: CASSLTGGWTEAFF. The CDR3 region has the DNA TGTGCCAGCAGTTTGACGGGGGGTTGGACTGAAGCTTTCTTT.

This sequence joins TRBV6-5 and TRBJ2-5; possibly TRBD2 for D (7 bases). Per the germline V gene, CDR1 is MNHEY and CDR2 is SVGAGI. This CDR3 comprises 15 residues. Trimming took off 6 bases at V and 4 bases at J, with 18 bases between the two ends. The CDR3 sequence is CASRGWGGRRETQYF. In nucleotides, the CDR3 is TGTGCCAGCAGGGGGTGGGGGGGGCGCCGAGAGACCCAGTACTTC.

V usage is TRBV27 and J usage is TRBJ2-5; 8 bases are a match to TRBD1. Germline V gene lookup returns CDR1 MNHEY and CDR2 SMNVEV (reference sequence). V lost 1 base and J lost 5; bases outside the gene matches: 0. CDR3 size: 13 residues. DNA of the CDR3: TGTGCCAGCAGTTTATGGACAGGGGAGACCCAGTACTTC. It is translated as CASSLWTGETQYF.

The chain uses TRBV7-9 and TRBJ2-5; D is possibly TRBD2 (6 bases). From germline, CDR1 is SEHNR and CDR2 FQNEAQ (reference sequence). The CDR3 totals 16 residues. Deletions cut 3 bases from V and 6 bases from J, with 20 bases between. CDR3: CASSFIASRDVKTQYF. The CDR3 nucleotides read TGTGCCAGCAGCTTTATCGCTTCGCGGGACGTAAAGACCCAGTACTTC.

The V gene is TRBV19, the J gene TRBJ1-1, with 8 bases aligning to TRBD1. The CDR3 is made up of 15 amino acids. Trimming at V came to 3 bases and at J to 0 bases, leaving 3 bases not matched to a gene. Germline V CDR1 and CDR2: LNHDA, SQIVND (reference sequence). The CDR3 reads CASSIGQGLNTEAFF. The CDR3 DNA reads as TGTGCCAGTAGTATCGGACAGGGCTTGAACACTGAAGCTTTCTTT.

The chain links TRBV5-8 to TRBJ2-7; TRBD2 is a possible D gene (5 bases). V lost 0 bases and J lost 0, with 7 bases in between. This CDR3 contains 14 residues. CDR1 and CDR2 from the germline V gene are SGHTS and YDEGEE. The CDR3 sequence: CASSLAAASYEQYF. The CDR3 DNA reads as TGTGCCAGCAGCTTGGCAGCGGCCTCCTACGAGCAGTACTTC.

The CDR3 nucleotides read TGTGCCAGCAGCCAAAGTAAAACCGGGACGCAAAACAATGAGCAGTTCTTC. Amino acid sequence: CASSQSKTGTQNNEQFF. V and J are TRBV7-9 and TRBJ2-1, with D possibly called TRBD1 or TRBD2 (5 bases each). Trimming pared 5 bases from V and 5 bases from J, leaving 22 bases between. This CDR3 is 17 amino acids long. The germline V gene has CDR1 SEHNR and CDR2 FQNEAQ (reference sequence).

The V and J genes are TRBV5-4 and TRBJ1-2; D may be TRBD1 (5 bases). Germline-derived CDR1 and CDR2 are SGHNT and YYREEE (reference sequence). Deletions cut 3 bases from V and 3 bases from J, with 21 bases between. The CDR3 length is 17 residues. The CDR3 sequence is CASSYPGTEGGHYGYTF. For the CDR3, the DNA is TGTGCCAGCAGCTACCCCGGGACGGAGGGAGGGCACTATGGCTACACCTTC.

This clone has only one observation. V gene TRBV27 combines with J gene TRBJ1-1; D may be TRBD1 (5 bases). V lost 0 bases, J lost 3 bases, and 14 bases lay in between. Germline CDR1 and CDR2: MNHEY and SMNVEV (reference sequence). The CDR3 consists of 16 residues. CDR3 amino acids: CASSLSYGTRHTEAFF. The DNA of the CDR3 is TGTGCCAGCAGTTTATCGTACGGGACCCGGCACACTGAAGCTTTCTTT.

V and J are TRBV4-3 and TRBJ2-5; TRBD2 agrees at 9 bases. Losses at the gene ends were 0 bases for V and 4 bases for J; bases not matched to a gene: 12. Germline V gene data show CDR1 as LGHNA and CDR2 as YSLEER. The CDR3 runs to 18 residues. This chain's CDR3 is CASSQDPLAGGLTETQYF. CDR3 sequence (DNA): TGCGCCAGCAGCCAAGATCCCTTGGCGGGAGGGCTTACAGAGACCCAGTACTTC.

The V call is TRBV5-1, the J call TRBJ2-3; D call uncertain. CDR3 length equals 14 residues. V was shortened by 0 bases and J by 2 bases, with 7 bases between the two germline ends. Germline-derived CDR1 and CDR2 are SGHRS and YFSETQ. CDR3 region: CASSLGQITDTQYF. The CDR3 nucleotides are TGCGCCAGCAGCTTGGGCCAGATCACAGATACGCAGTATTTT.

The chain has TRBV28 and TRBJ1-1; the D is unclear. V was shortened by 5 bases and J by 5 bases, with 12 bases between the two germline ends. The CDR3 has 13 residues. Germline V gene data show CDR1 as MDHEN and CDR2 as SYDVKM. CDR3 protein: CASSIEGRTEAFF. The CDR3 DNA reads TGTGCCAGCAGTATCGAGGGTAGAACTGAAGCTTTCTTT.

The chain links TRBV9 to TRBJ2-7; D is uncertain. CDR3 size: 13 residues. With 3 bases removed from V and 0 bases from J, the gap between germline ends came to 7 bases. Germline CDR1 is SGDLS and CDR2 is YYNGEE. In DNA, the CDR3 is TGTGCCAGCAGCGACCCAATCTCCTACGAGCAGTACTTC. Translating gives CASSDPISYEQYF. Using reference TRBV9 and TRBJ2-7 for the parts outside the CDR3, the full variable domain is DSGVTQTPKHLITATGQRVTLRCSPRSGDLSVYWYQQSLDQGLQFLIQYYNGEERAKGNILERFSAQQFPDLHSELNLSSLELGDSALYFCASSDPISYEQYFGPGTRLTVT.

Here the CDR3 DNA reads TGTGCCAGCAGCCGAGGGGTCGATACGCAGTATTTT. The encoded protein is CASSRGVDTQYF. V usage is TRBV7-8 and J usage is TRBJ2-3, with D perhaps being TRBD1 or TRBD2 (5 bases each). The CDR3 extends over 12 amino acids. Per the germline V gene, CDR1 is SGHVS and CDR2 is FQNEAQ. Trimming took 5 bases from V and 6 from J, leaving 9 bases between them.

The chain has TRBV7-9 and TRBJ1-2, with D uncertain. Trimming shortened V by 3 bases and J by 4 bases, and 12 bases separated the two germline ends. Per the germline V gene, CDR1 is SEHNR and CDR2 is FQNEAQ (reference sequence). The CDR3 sequence is 14 residues long. In DNA form, the CDR3 reads TGTGCCAGCAGCTTGGAAGGTTGGTTCTATGGCTACACCTTC. Translating it yields CASSLEGWFYGYTF.

The V and J genes are TRBV7-9 and TRBJ2-1; the D is unclear. Per germline, CDR1 SEHNR and CDR2 FQNEAQ (reference sequence). The CDR3 is 10 amino acids. V shed 7 bases and J shed 10 bases, with 8 bases lying between them. The CDR3 region has the DNA TGTGCCAGCACCTCGGCCGAGCAGTTCTTC. Translated: CASTSAEQFF.

The chain recombines TRBV29-1 with TRBJ2-7; the D gene is possibly TRBD2 (5 bases). CDR1 and CDR2 (germline): SQVTM, ANQGSEA. Trimming took off 6 bases at V and 5 bases at J, with 11 bases between the two ends. The CDR3 has 11 residues. This chain's CDR3 is CSVGRAHEQYF. The CDR3 region has the DNA TGCAGCGTAGGGAGAGCCCACGAGCAGTACTTC.

DNA of the CDR3: TGTGCCAGTAGTATAGCCCCTGTGGGGGGGAATCAGCCCCAGCATTTT. Translation: CASSIAPVGGNQPQHF. This sequence joins TRBV19 and TRBJ1-5; the D gene is possibly TRBD1 (5 bases). The CDR3 is made up of 16 amino acids. With 1 base removed from V and 4 bases from J, the gap between germline ends came to 14 bases. The germline CDR1 and CDR2 sequences are LNHDA and SQIVND (reference sequence).